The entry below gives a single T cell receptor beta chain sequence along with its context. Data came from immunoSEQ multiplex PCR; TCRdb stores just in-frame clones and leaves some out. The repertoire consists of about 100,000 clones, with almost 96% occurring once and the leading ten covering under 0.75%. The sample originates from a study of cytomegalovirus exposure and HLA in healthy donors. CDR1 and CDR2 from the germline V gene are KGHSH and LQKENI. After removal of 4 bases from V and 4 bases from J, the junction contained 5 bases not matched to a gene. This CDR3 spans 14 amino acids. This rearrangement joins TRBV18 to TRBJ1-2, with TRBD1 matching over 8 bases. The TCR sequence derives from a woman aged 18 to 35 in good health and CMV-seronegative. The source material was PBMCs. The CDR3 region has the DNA TGTGCCAGCTCACGTACCGGGACAGGCTATGGCTACACCTTC. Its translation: CASSRTGTGYGYTF.